A selection of T cell receptor beta chains follows, all from one sample in a study of T-cell memory formation after mild COVID-19. TCRdb reprocessed the 5' RACE reads via MiXCR and lists one record per CDR3 protein. Counted here are 450,000 to 650,000 distinct CDR3 sequences, about 20% occurring once; the ten biggest clones make up under 15%. The source material was PBMCs or a T cell subset sorted from them (not recorded which). These receptors came from an adult woman who had mild COVID-19 (a few samples of this study predate the infection). Cell type and time point are not known. CDR3s include the opening cysteine and the closing phenylalanine or tryptophan. Fields, in order: J gene, clone size, V gene, CDR3 protein. Some rows mark clone size as missing; the rest say once, few, many or name a class of expanded clone.

J: TRBJ1-2; size: .; V: TRBV15; CDR3: CATSRGEVGPLGYTF
J: TRBJ2-1; size: .; V: TRBV5-5; CDR3: CASTGQAGSYNEQFF
J: TRBJ2-5; size: .; V: TRBV9; CDR3: CASSPSGGSVDTQYF
J: TRBJ2-4; size: .; V: TRBV5-1; CDR3: CASSLGGSAKNIQYF
J: TRBJ2-7; size: .; V: TRBV4-2; CDR3: CASSQGGPGTGSYEQYF
J: TRBJ1-4; size: .; V: TRBV18; CDR3: CASSPETDFNEKLFF
J: TRBJ1-6; size: .; V: TRBV18; CDR3: CASSPGTDDSPLHF
J: TRBJ2-5; size: .; V: TRBV6-2/TRBV6-3; CDR3: CASSYLETQYF
J: TRBJ2-1; size: .; V: TRBV20-1; CDR3: CSAASGRVDEQFF
J: TRBJ2-7; size: .; V: TRBV24-1; CDR3: CATSDGRSSYEQYF
J: TRBJ2-1; size: .; V: TRBV19; CDR3: CASSIDQGGEQFF
J: TRBJ1-3; size: .; V: TRBV4-2; CDR3: CASSPARVGKNTIYF
J: TRBJ1-6; size: few; V: TRBV12-3/TRBV12-4; CDR3: CASSLRQFNSPLHF
J: TRBJ2-1; size: few; V: TRBV20-1; CDR3: CSARTGGQGYNEQFF
J: TRBJ2-2; size: .; V: TRBV15; CDR3: CATSRDGGQTNTGELFF
J: TRBJ2-7; size: .; V: TRBV20-1; CDR3: CSASGQVWEYEQYF
J: TRBJ1-5; size: .; V: TRBV29-1; CDR3: CSVGQGDQPQHF
J: TRBJ2-7; size: few; V: TRBV18; CDR3: CASSSYRDSYEQYF
J: TRBJ2-5; size: .; V: TRBV3-1; CDR3: CASSQDSVGETQYF
J: TRBJ2-3; size: .; V: TRBV4-3; CDR3: CASSQDATSGTDTQYF
J: TRBJ2-5; size: .; V: TRBV12-3/TRBV12-4; CDR3: CASSFLSRDQETQYF
J: TRBJ1-5; size: few; V: TRBV6-2/TRBV6-3; CDR3: CASSYVGNRNQPQHF
J: TRBJ2-7; size: few; V: TRBV7-9; CDR3: CASSLGSAPYEQYF
J: TRBJ1-1; size: few; V: TRBV18; CDR3: CASSPPSIGGEAFF
J: TRBJ2-2; size: few; V: TRBV7-7; CDR3: CASGPGRLLEAGELFF
J: TRBJ1-1; size: once; V: TRBV6-5; CDR3: CASRPPLGQGAVEAFF
J: TRBJ2-7; size: once; V: TRBV5-1; CDR3: CASRGGLADISYEQYF